One sample yielded the 12 T cell receptor beta chains listed below, sequenced in a study of regulatory T cells in long-lasting Graves disease. Through Arm-PCR of CDR3 regions and iRepertoire HTBI primers, TCR beta libraries were built. TCRdb called the multiplex PCR reads again in MiXCR, with one record for every CDR3 protein. The repertoire holds roughly 450,000 distinct CDR3 sequences, roughly 23% seen once, with 10% to 15% in the top ten. Time point defined: persistent/refractory GD, antithyroid drugs over 5 years with positive TRAb. PBMC RNA was the source of the TCR library. This specimen consisted of peripheral blood mononuclear cells (PBMCs), obtained when the disease was refractory, from a patient treated with antithyroid drugs. The receptor source for this set is a female donor with Graves disease.

This clonotype was observed at least ten times. The chain links TRBV18 to TRBJ1-1, with 8 bases aligning to TRBD1. Looked up from germline, CDR1 is KGHSH and CDR2 is LQKENI. The CDR3 consists of 13 residues. Losses at the gene ends were 3 bases for V and 6 bases for J; bases not matched to a gene: 3. In nucleotides, the CDR3 is TGTGCCAGCTCACCTGGACAGGGCGCTGAAGCTTTCTTT. It specifies CASSPGQGAEAFF.

This clonotype has a handful of counts. The chain is built from TRBV7-9 and TRBJ2-7, with 8 bases lining up with TRBD1. This CDR3 comprises 17 residues. The junction had 13 bases not matched to a gene; V was cut back by 4 bases and J by 2 bases. Germline V gene lookup returns CDR1 SEHNR and CDR2 FQNEAQ (reference sequence). The CDR3 region has the DNA TGTGCCAGCAGCTCTTCTTTAGGACAGGGTTCCCCCTACGAGCAGTACTTC. Protein product: CASSSSLGQGSPYEQYF.

This clonotype was counted at least ten times. J is TRBJ2-5 and V is TRBV20-1, with 7 positions matching TRBD1. This CDR3 is built from 12 residues. With 4 bases clipped from V and 4 bases from J, the junction kept 3 bases outside the gene matches. The germline gives CDR1 DFQATT, CDR2 SNEGSKA (reference sequence). CDR3 amino acids: CSATTGRETQYF. The CDR3 DNA follows: TGCAGTGCTACGACAGGGAGAGAGACCCAGTACTTC.

This clonotype came up many times. The chain couples TRBV6-2 or TRBV6-3 to TRBJ2-2; maybe TRBD2 (6 bases). V was clipped by 6 bases and J by 4 bases, with 12 bases between them. The CDR3 contains 14 residues. CDR1 is MNHEY and CDR2 is SVGEGT in the germline V gene. The CDR3 DNA reads TGTGCCAGCAGCTACCATAGCGGCACCGGGGAGCTGTTTTTT. This codes for CASSYHSGTGELFF.

This chain connects TRBV7-2 to TRBJ2-5; D might be TRBD2 (7 bases). The ends were cut back, 4 bases at V and 1 base at J, with 22 bases in the middle. The CDR3 spans 18 residues. In germline, CDR1 is SGHTA, CDR2 FQGNSA. CDR3 coding DNA: TGTGCCAGCAGCTATAGGAGGGGGGCGGCGGGGGCCCAAGAGACCCAGTACTTC. This encodes CASSYRRGAAGAQETQYF.

This clonotype was counted at least ten times. The rearrangement uses TRBV28 and TRBJ1-1, with unresolved D. This CDR3 spans 13 amino acids. Trimming removed 6 bases at V and 3 bases at J, with 11 bases between. CDR1 is MDHEN, CDR2 SYDVKM, per germline. The CDR3: CASSVLSDTEAFF. CDR3 DNA sequence: TGTGCCAGCAGCGTACTTTCGGACACTGAAGCTTTCTTT.

This rearrangement joins TRBV5-6 to TRBJ2-5; D unresolved. CDR3 length: 13 residues. Germline CDR1 and CDR2: SGHDT and YYEEEE. Trimming pared 0 bases from V and 5 bases from J, leaving 8 bases between. CDR3 in amino acids: CASSLVETETQYF. The CDR3 nucleotides are TGTGCCAGCAGCTTGGTTGAAACGGAGACCCAGTACTTC.

This clonotype was detected ten times or more. The chain has TRBV10-3 and TRBJ2-5; 11 nucleotides line up with TRBD2. Trimming at V came to 10 bases and at J to 3 bases, leaving 7 bases not matched to a gene. This CDR3 spans 14 amino acids. Per germline, CDR1 ENHRY and CDR2 SYGVKD. CDR3 coding DNA: TGTGCCACCAGGGAACTAGCGGGGGAAGAGACCCAGTACTTC. Translating it yields CATRELAGEETQYF.

Many counts were recorded for this clonotype. The chain links TRBV12-3 or TRBV12-4 to TRBJ1-2; 11 bases match TRBD1. V was clipped by 0 bases and J by 7 bases; unmatched bases: 7. This CDR3 has 16 amino acids. CDR3 DNA: TGTGCCAGCAGTTTAGCCTGGGACAGGGGGATCGGTGGCTACACCTTC. It translates to CASSLAWDRGIGGYTF.

Notes on this clonotype: One junction end does not reproduce the germline sequence, and a read error may be involved. The gene calls are TRBV6-5 and TRBJ1-2; 8 positions agree with TRBD1. The CDR3 contains 15 residues. Germline V gene lookup returns CDR1 MNHEY and CDR2 SVGAGI. CDR3 DNA sequence: TGTGTCAGCAGTTTAGAGGGCAGGGGGCTTGATGGCTACACCTTC. Protein: CVSSLEGRGLDGYTF.

V and J are TRBV7-9 and TRBJ1-4; D remains unclear. CDR3 length: 14 amino acids. With 3 bases removed from V and 2 bases from J, the gap between germline ends came to 7 bases. CDR1 and CDR2 from the germline V gene are SEHNR and FQNEAQ (reference sequence). The CDR3 DNA reads TGTGCCAGCAGCTTTGACCAGACTAATGAAAAACTGTTTTTT. As protein: CASSFDQTNEKLFF.

The CDR3 DNA reads as TGTGCCAGCAGCTCCCGGACAAGGGAAAACGAGCAGTACTTC. Translating it yields CASSSRTRENEQYF. The chain recombines TRBV7-2 with TRBJ2-7, with D possibly TRBD1 on 5 matching bases. V was shortened by 4 bases and J by 5 bases, with 15 bases between the two germline ends. The CDR3 runs to 14 residues. Germline V gene lookup returns CDR1 SGHTA and CDR2 FQGNSA.